Described below is a single TCR beta chain sequence and its context. The antigen remains unidentified. These data belong to a study of shared clonotypes between healthy human individuals. Study context: The donor group consisted of two women and a few men, aged 18 to 49.

CDR1 and CDR2 (germline): MNHEY, SVGAGI. Trimming shortened V by 5 bases and J by 5 bases, and 12 bases separated the two germline ends. The CDR3 spans 13 residues. Overall study findings and caveats: On the whole, naive subsets had larger estimated richness than memory subsets had. An expected dependence of interdonor clonotype sharing on sequencing depth was noted. The sole specimen, blood, was sampled, and tissue repertoires likely differ.

Profiled with immunoSEQ multiplex PCR; TCRdb holds only in-frame clones, not every one. The sample gives a few million clones, around nine tenths of which show up once; over 0.12% is in the top ten. The specimen was naive CD4+ T cells sorted from blood. Specified subset: CD45RA+ positively selected. This sequence originates from a man between 18 and 29 years old in good health. The genes are TRBV6-5 and TRBJ1-2; D may be TRBD1 (5 bases). CDR3 DNA: TGTGCCAGCAGTGAAAGGCGGGGGTATGGCTACACCTTC. This gives the protein CASSERRGYGYTF.